This T cell receptor (beta chain) was identified in a study of cytomegalovirus exposure and HLA in healthy donors. Notes on the study in general: The study flagged around 160 TCR beta chains as cytomegalovirus-associated. Reportedly, diagnosis of cytomegalovirus status by the classifier showed high specificity and sensitivity. Rarity characterized most TCR sequences, yet some public TCRs appeared in many donors.

Measured with immunoSEQ multiplex PCR; TCRdb has only the in-frame clones, and not every one. Among around 300,000 clones listed, 88% were seen once. Notes on this clone: Its matching antigen is unknown.

Germline loops: CDR1 SGDLS, CDR2 YYNGEE. There are 13 residues in the CDR3. V lost 0 bases and J lost 6, with 9 bases in between. This sequence originates from a woman aged 18-35 years in good health and CMV-seronegative. This rearrangement joins TRBV9 to TRBJ1-2; tentative D call: TRBD1 (5 bases). The sequenced material came from PBMCs. The CDR3 region has the DNA TGTGCCAGCAGCGTAGCTTGGACAAATGGCTACACCTTC. Amino acids: CASSVAWTNGYTF.